The following is a TCR beta chain sequence with its context. Sequencing used immunoSEQ multiplex PCR; TCRdb keeps in-frame clones, though not all of them. The repertoire consists of 80,000 to 95,000 clones, with roughly nine tenths occurring once and the leading ten covering 1.8%. The CDR3 covers 14 residues. The V and J ends lost 5 bases and 7 bases respectively, with 15 bases between them. CDR1 is SGHNT and CDR2 is YENEEA in the germline V gene. The sample is drawn from a study of blood T cell repertoires in COVID-19. This clonotype was sampled from a human donor with active COVID-19. The donor label of this sample is uncertain. The V and J genes are TRBV11-3 and TRBJ2-1, with a weak D call TRBD1 (6 bases). Sample: peripheral blood. The CDR3 nucleotides read TGTGCCAGCAGCCCCCGACAGGCGTGGAATGAGCAGTTCTTC. Its protein is CASSPRQAWNEQFF.